Shown below are 23 T cell receptor beta chains from a single sample sequenced in a study of cytomegalovirus exposure and HLA in healthy donors. The primer mix had 60 Vbeta and 13 Jbeta primers. Here immunoSEQ multiplex PCR was the method, and the copy in TCRdb shows in-frame clones only, minus some. The sample yields about 160,000 clones, more than 60% seen once. Source material: PBMCs. The receptors here all came from a middle-aged man in good health and CMV-seronegative.

The chain employs TRBV30 and TRBJ2-5; 8 bases map to TRBD1. The J call is in doubt because the DNA end fits TRBJ2-7 better. The CDR3 is 13 amino acids. Looked up from germline, CDR1 is GTSNPN and CDR2 is SVGIG (reference sequence). The CDR3: CAWTGQGLYEQYF. CDR3 in DNA: TGTGCCTGGACCGGACAGGGCCTCTACGAGCAGTACTTC.

This chain links TRBV27 with TRBJ1-2; D possibly corresponds to TRBD1 (5 bases). Germline V gene sequence: CDR1 MNHEY, CDR2 SMNVEV (reference sequence). V gave up 5 bases and J gave up 4 bases, with 26 bases separating them. This CDR3 spans 18 amino acids. CDR3 residues: CASSTVAGILDGFYGYTF. CDR3 coding DNA: TGTGCCAGCAGTACCGTGGCAGGGATTTTAGACGGATTCTATGGCTACACCTTC.

The chain has TRBV10-1 and TRBJ1-6; possible D gene TRBD1, 5 bases. Per germline, CDR1 WNHNN and CDR2 SYGVQD (reference sequence). The CDR3 length is 16 residues. The V gene lost 3 bases and the J gene lost 14 bases, with 23 bases spanning the gap. The CDR3 here is CASSEPGVLSCLTLHF. The CDR3 region has the DNA TGCGCCAGCAGTGAACCGGGGGTTCTCTCCTGTTTGACCCTCCACTTT.

V and J are TRBV7-2 and TRBJ2-3, with D maybe TRBD2 (5 bases). Germline V CDR1 and CDR2: SGHTA, FQGNSA. This CDR3 comprises 14 residues. Trimming stripped 5 bases from V and 1 base from J, with 10 bases between. As DNA, the CDR3 is TGTGCCAGCAGCGTACTGGGAGGCACAGATACGCAGTATTTT. This sequence encodes CASSVLGGTDTQYF.

The chain combines TRBV18 with TRBJ1-1; 7 bases match TRBD1. This CDR3 is 17 amino acids long. Germline values: CDR1 KGHSH, CDR2 LQKENI. J lost 0 bases, V lost 0 bases, and 7 bases had no gene match. Written as DNA, the CDR3 is TGTGCCAGCTCACCACCGGGCAGGGGGTGGATGAACACTGAAGCTTTCTTT. Its translation is CASSPPGRGWMNTEAFF.

The chain combines TRBV7-2 with TRBJ1-5, with 11 nucleotides matching TRBD1. The CDR3 covers 15 residues. Germline assignment: CDR1 SGHTA and CDR2 FQGNSA. The trim removed 6 bases at V and 6 bases at J, leaving 7 bases unmatched. The CDR3 is CASRSGTGGIQPQHF. The CDR3 DNA reads TGTGCCAGCAGATCCGGGACAGGGGGGATTCAGCCCCAGCATTTT.

The V and J genes are TRBV11-2 and TRBJ2-7; TRBD2 might be the D (9 bases). CDR1 is SGHAT and CDR2 is FQNNGV in the germline V gene. The CDR3 spans 19 residues. V was shortened by 1 base and J by 5 bases, with 27 bases between the two germline ends. The DNA for the CDR3 is TGTGCCAGCAGCTTAGTAGCGGGGGCAGCAGGGGGCAGGGGCCACGAGCAGTACTTC. Translation: CASSLVAGAAGGRGHEQYF.

This chain uses TRBV30 with TRBJ2-5; TRBD1 might be the D (6 bases). CDR1 GTSNPN and CDR2 SVGIG come from the germline V gene (reference sequence). This CDR3 has 15 residues. V was cut by 0 bases and J by 1 base, with 12 bases left in between. This chain's CDR3 is CAWSVSRGFQETQYF. CDR3 DNA: TGTGCCTGGAGTGTGTCTAGGGGGTTCCAAGAGACCCAGTACTTC.

The chain recombines TRBV7-3 with TRBJ2-3, with TRBD2 matching 7 bases. Trimming took 1 base from V and 5 from J; bases not matched to a gene: 6. Germline CDR1 and CDR2: SGHTA and FQGTGA. This CDR3 contains 15 residues. In DNA, the CDR3 is TGTGCCAGCAGCTTAAAGGGGCGGGGGAAAGATACGCAGTATTTT. Its protein is CASSLKGRGKDTQYF.

The gene calls are TRBV29-1 and TRBJ1-3; 7 nucleotides match TRBD1. With V trimmed by 4 bases and J by 4 bases, 4 bases remained unmatched. The CDR3 loop spans 13 amino acids. Germline V CDR1 and CDR2: SQVTM, ANQGSEA. The CDR3 is CSVGQGMGNTIYF. Written as DNA, the CDR3 is TGCAGCGTTGGACAGGGAATGGGAAACACCATATATTTT.

The chain has TRBV6-4 and TRBJ1-1; TRBD1 aligns across 7 bases. V shed 7 bases and J 0 bases; nucleotides not matched to a gene: 8. The CDR3 loop spans 15 amino acids. In germline, CDR1 is MRHNA, CDR2 SNTAGT. The CDR3 protein is CASNPDRAMNTEAFF. The DNA of the CDR3 is TGTGCCAGCAATCCCGACAGGGCGATGAACACTGAAGCTTTCTTT.

The chain employs TRBV6-1 and TRBJ1-3, with 9 bases that match TRBD1. V lost 6 bases to trimming and J lost 9 bases; unmatched junction nucleotides: 9. The CDR3 spans 14 residues. CDR1 and CDR2 (germline): MNHNS, SASEGT. This chain's CDR3 is CASRSTGGLGTIYF. In DNA form, the CDR3 reads TGTGCCAGCAGAAGTACAGGGGGCCTCGGCACCATATATTTT.

This sequence joins TRBV7-9 and TRBJ1-2, with D maybe TRBD1 (5 bases). CDR1 is SEHNR, CDR2 FQNEAQ, per germline (reference sequence). Trimming took 7 bases from V and 0 from J, leaving 15 bases between them. The length of the CDR3 is 15 residues. The CDR3 protein is CASNQAGRANYGYTF. CDR3 DNA sequence: TGTGCCAGCAACCAGGCGGGGCGAGCTAACTATGGCTACACCTTC.

J is TRBJ2-2 and V is TRBV7-2; weak D call: TRBD1 (5 bases). Germline lookup yields CDR1 SGHTA and CDR2 FQGNSA. This CDR3 spans 15 amino acids. V lost 3 bases to trimming and J lost 7 bases, with 15 bases between them. CDR3: CASSFSAGINGELFF. In DNA, the CDR3 is TGTGCCAGCAGCTTCAGTGCAGGGATCAACGGGGAGCTGTTTTTT. Full variable domain (missing parts from reference TRBV7-2 and TRBJ2-2): GAGVSQSPSNKVTEKGKDVELRCDPISGHTALYWYRQSLGQGLEFLIYFQGNSAPDKSGLPSDRFSAERTGGSVSTLTIQRTQQEDSAVYLCASSFSAGINGELFFGEGSRLTVL.

This chain uses TRBV9 with TRBJ2-5; perhaps TRBD1 as D (6 bases). CDR3 length: 14 amino acids. V was shortened by 0 bases and J by 5 bases, with 11 bases between the two germline ends. Germline-derived CDR1 and CDR2 are SGDLS and YYNGEE. Here the CDR3 DNA reads TGTGCCAGCAGCGTAGTTCCAGGGGTGGAGACCCAGTACTTC. Translation: CASSVVPGVETQYF. The full variable domain, its missing parts supplied by reference TRBV9 and TRBJ2-5, is DSGVTQTPKHLITATGQRVTLRCSPRSGDLSVYWYQQSLDQGLQFLIQYYNGEERAKGNILERFSAQQFPDLHSELNLSSLELGDSALYFCASSVVPGVETQYFGPGTRLLVL.

V gene TRBV25-1 combines with J gene TRBJ1-6; 8 bases fit TRBD1. Germline assignment: CDR1 MGHDK and CDR2 SYGVNS. Unmatched junction bases numbered 8, after V lost 5 bases and J lost 8 bases. The CDR3 covers 15 residues. Written as DNA, the CDR3 is TGTGCCAGCAGTCAATTCGCAGGGGGCGATTCACCCCTCCACTTT. The encoded protein is CASSQFAGGDSPLHF. Full variable domain (missing parts from reference TRBV25-1 and TRBJ1-6): EADIYQTPRYLVIGTGKKITLECSQTMGHDKMYWYQQDPGMELHLIHYSYGVNSTEKGDLSSESTVSRIRTEHFPLTLESARPSHTSQYLCASSQFAGGDSPLHFGNGTRLTVT.

CDR3 sequence reads: CASSLLTGELFF. In DNA, the CDR3 is TGCGCCAGCAGCCTCCTCACCGGGGAGCTGTTTTTT. The gene calls are TRBV5-1 and TRBJ2-2; no clear D. The CDR3 has 12 residues. Deletions cut 4 bases from V and 4 bases from J, with 5 bases between. Looked up from germline, CDR1 is SGHRS and CDR2 is YFSETQ.

The V gene is TRBV5-1, the J gene TRBJ1-4; TRBD1 matches at 10 bases. J lost 3 bases, V lost 4 bases, and 6 bases had no gene match. Germline CDR1 is SGHRS and CDR2 is YFSETQ. The CDR3 contains 16 residues. This CDR3 reads CASSTDRGTANEKLFF. The CDR3 DNA follows: TGCGCCAGCAGCACGGACAGGGGGACGGCTAATGAAAAACTGTTTTTT.

The rearrangement links TRBV5-4 to TRBJ1-1; TRBD1 matches 7 bases. CDR1 is SGHNT and CDR2 is YYREEE in the germline V gene (reference sequence). The CDR3 length is 14 residues. V trimming: 5 bases; J trimming: 3 bases; junction bases outside the gene matches: 7. The CDR3 is CASRYRGVDTEAFF. In DNA, the CDR3 is TGTGCCAGCAGATACAGGGGCGTGGACACTGAAGCTTTCTTT.

The chain is built from TRBV11-2 and TRBJ2-2; TRBD1 matches at 11 bases. CDR1 and CDR2 (germline): SGHAT, FQNNGV. This CDR3 comprises 16 residues. The ends lost 3 bases at V and 7 bases at J; junction bases unmatched: 7. The CDR3 is CASSLGTGGSFGELFF. CDR3 nucleotides: TGTGCCAGCAGCTTGGGGACAGGGGGAAGTTTCGGGGAGCTGTTTTTT.

This clone was picked up one time. The chain recombines TRBV5-4 with TRBJ2-2, with TRBD2 matching over 10 bases. The CDR3 spans 16 residues. Germline trimming cut 4 bases from V and 5 bases from J; bases unmatched to any gene: 8. The V gene's germline CDR1 is SGHNT and CDR2 YYREEE (reference sequence). CDR3 in amino acids: CASSPIAGGGTGELFF. The CDR3 region has the DNA TGTGCCAGCAGCCCTATAGCGGGGGGAGGTACCGGGGAGCTGTTTTTT.

This sequence joins TRBV7-3 and TRBJ1-6, with 9 bases aligning to TRBD1. With V trimmed by 10 bases and J by 0 bases, 22 bases remained unmatched. There are 21 residues in the CDR3. Germline CDR1 is SGHTA and CDR2 is FQGTGA. The CDR3 DNA reads as TGTGCCACCCCAACTACGGGACAGGGACTTATTATTAGCTCCTATAATTCACCCCTCCACTTT. This encodes CATPTTGQGLIISSYNSPLHF.

This clone occurred a few times. The CDR3 region is CASIQPGGNGELFF. CDR3 coding DNA: TGTGCCAGTATTCAACCGGGGGGCAACGGGGAGCTGTTTTTT. V and J are TRBV6-5 and TRBJ2-2; maybe TRBD2 (7 bases). Trimming took off 9 bases at V and 7 bases at J, with 18 bases between the two ends. Germline lookup yields CDR1 MNHEY and CDR2 SVGAGI. This CDR3 comprises 14 residues.